Following are 24 T cell receptor beta chains from one sample sequenced in a study of blood T cell repertoires in COVID-19. Generated by immunoSEQ multiplex PCR, the TCRdb table keeps only in-frame clones and is missing some. The data contain tens of thousands of clones, around nine tenths of them singletons. Sequencing was done on a sample of peripheral blood. The receptors here all came from an older woman with acute or convalescent COVID-19.

V is TRBV28 and J is TRBJ2-3; 8 bases fit TRBD2. Per germline, CDR1 MDHEN and CDR2 SYDVKM. This CDR3 region has 15 residues. V gave up 3 bases and J gave up 3 bases; unmatched junction bases: 5. CDR3 region: CASSLSSSGTDTQYF. CDR3 in DNA: TGTGCCAGCAGTTTGTCGTCTAGCGGGACAGATACGCAGTATTTT.

CDR3: CASSDRTDRDTEAFF. The CDR3 bases are TGTGCCAGCAGCGATCGGACGGACAGGGACACTGAAGCTTTCTTT. The chain joins TRBV9 to TRBJ1-1, with 8 positions matching TRBD1. The V and J ends lost 3 bases and 3 bases, in that order; junction bases with no gene match: 7. The CDR3 has 15 residues. Germline V CDR1 and CDR2: SGDLS, YYNGEE.

The chain combines TRBV2 with TRBJ2-1; 13 nucleotides agree with TRBD2. J lost 6 bases, V lost 6 bases, and 11 bases had no gene match. This CDR3 is built from 17 residues. Germline CDR1 is SNHLY and CDR2 is FYNNEI. Here the CDR3 DNA reads TGTGCCAGCAGGGGATCCAGGACTAGCGGGAGTCCCAATGAGCAGTTCTTC. This translates into CASRGSRTSGSPNEQFF.

The rearrangement uses TRBV18 and TRBJ2-7, with 9 bases fitting TRBD1. Germline V gene lookup returns CDR1 KGHSH and CDR2 LQKENI. This CDR3 has 15 residues. Trimming cost V 4 bases and J 3 bases; bases outside gene matches: 7. For the CDR3, the DNA is TGTGCCAGCTCACGGGACAGGGTCGTAAACTACGAGCAGTACTTC. It yields the protein CASSRDRVVNYEQYF.

The rearrangement uses TRBV2 and TRBJ2-1; 10 nucleotides match TRBD2. Per the germline V gene, CDR1 is SNHLY and CDR2 is FYNNEI. The CDR3 runs to 16 residues. V gave up 4 bases and J gave up 7 bases; unmatched junction bases: 10. CDR3 DNA: TGTGCCAGCAGTGGAAGTAGCGGGGGGAGCTGGAATGAGCAGTTCTTC. This sequence encodes CASSGSSGGSWNEQFF. The full variable domain, completed using reference TRBV2 and TRBJ2-1, is EPEVTQTPSHQVTQMGQEVILRCVPISNHLYFYWYRQILGQKVEFLVSFYNNEISEKSEIFDDQFSVERPDGSNFTLKIRSTKLEDSAMYFCASSGSSGGSWNEQFFGPGTRLTVL.

The CDR3 loop is CASSPPRTSGGQETQYF. The CDR3 region has the DNA TGTGCCAGCTCACCACCCAGGACTAGCGGGGGACAAGAGACCCAGTACTTC. The chain recombines TRBV18 with TRBJ2-5; the match to TRBD2 covers 13 bases. This CDR3 has 17 residues. With 0 bases clipped from V and 2 bases from J, the junction kept 3 bases outside the gene matches. Germline values: CDR1 KGHSH, CDR2 LQKENI.

The gene calls are TRBV7-8 and TRBJ1-2; 9 positions agree with TRBD1. The germline V gene encodes CDR1 SGHVS and CDR2 FQNEAQ. This CDR3 comprises 15 residues. With V trimmed by 1 base and J by 6 bases, 6 bases remained unmatched. The CDR3 region has the DNA TGTGCCAGCAGCTTAGGGGAGACAGGGGGAGATGGCTACACCTTC. Amino acid sequence: CASSLGETGGDGYTF.

V gene TRBV27 combines with J gene TRBJ2-7; D is possibly TRBD1 (5 bases). The germline CDR1 and CDR2 sequences are MNHEY and SMNVEV (reference sequence). V was trimmed by 4 bases and J by 7 bases, leaving 11 bases between them. The CDR3 runs to 12 residues. CDR3 DNA sequence: TGTGCCAGCAGTTCTTCAGGGCGAGAGCAGTACTTC. Its protein product is CASSSSGREQYF.

The V gene is TRBV5-4, the J gene TRBJ2-5, with D perhaps TRBD2 (5 bases). V lost 0 bases to trimming and J lost 2 bases, with 11 bases between them. Germline V gives CDR1 SGHNT, CDR2 YYREEE (reference sequence). This CDR3 is 15 amino acids long. As DNA, the CDR3 is TGTGCCAGCAGCTTGGGAGGGAGTGGACAAGAGACCCAGTACTTC. This encodes CASSLGGSGQETQYF.

The chain couples TRBV9 to TRBJ2-7, with TRBD2 identical over 7 bases. The CDR3 sequence is 16 residues long. After removal of 4 bases from V and 3 bases from J, the junction contained 13 bases not matched to a gene. Germline V gene data show CDR1 as SGDLS and CDR2 as YYNGEE. The CDR3 bases are TGTGCCAGCAGCCCCCGAGCGGGGAAACCCCTCTACGAGCAGTACTTC. It is translated as CASSPRAGKPLYEQYF.

V gene TRBV27 combines with J gene TRBJ2-3; 7 bases line up with TRBD2. The germline gives CDR1 MNHEY, CDR2 SMNVEV (reference sequence). This CDR3 is built from 14 residues. The junction had 2 bases not matched to a gene; V was cut back by 5 bases and J by 0 bases. CDR3 bases: TGTGCCAGCAGTGACGGGAGGAGCACAGATACGCAGTATTTT. Translated: CASSDGRSTDTQYF.

This clone was counted only a few times. Germline is not matched at one junction end, which may reflect a read error. The rearrangement uses TRBV7-7 and TRBJ2-4, with 8 bases aligning to TRBD1. The CDR3 has 14 amino acids. Germline CDR1 is SSHAT and CDR2 is FNYEAQ (reference sequence). The CDR3 reads CASSLDRQGRRKYF. The CDR3 nucleotides read TGTGCTAGCAGCTTAGATCGACAGGGGCGGCGAAAGTACTTC.

The CDR3 DNA reads TGTGCCAGCAGCCAAGACCAGCGCGCGGAGCAGTACTTC. Translation gives CASSQDQRAEQYF. This chain connects TRBV3-1 (or the pseudogene TRBV3-2) to TRBJ2-7; D is unclear. In germline, CDR1 is LGHDT, CDR2 YNNKEL (reference sequence). Trimming stripped 0 bases from V and 7 bases from J, with 10 bases between. The CDR3 is 13 residues long.

This CDR3 is CASRDRGATGELFF. DNA of the CDR3: TGTGCCAGCAGGGACAGGGGAGCTACCGGGGAGCTGTTTTTT. The chain couples TRBV6-5 to TRBJ2-2, with 9 bases that match TRBD1. Germline assignment: CDR1 MNHEY and CDR2 SVGAGI. V dropped 6 bases and J dropped 5; count of bases not matched to a gene: 4. The CDR3 sequence is 14 residues long.

This chain uses TRBV9 with TRBJ2-1; D might be TRBD1 (6 bases). The V gene lost 4 bases and the J gene lost 3 bases, with 17 bases spanning the gap. In germline, CDR1 is SGDLS, CDR2 YYNGEE. This CDR3 is built from 16 residues. CDR3 sequence: CASSSRGDRYYNEQFF. CDR3 nucleotides: TGTGCCAGCAGCTCTAGGGGTGACAGGTACTACAATGAGCAGTTCTTC. Full variable domain (missing parts from reference TRBV9 and TRBJ2-1): DSGVTQTPKHLITATGQRVTLRCSPRSGDLSVYWYQQSLDQGLQFLIQYYNGEERAKGNILERFSAQQFPDLHSELNLSSLELGDSALYFCASSSRGDRYYNEQFFGPGTRLTVL.

This chain joins TRBV6-5 and TRBJ1-6; D gene ambiguous. Germline CDR1 MNHEY, CDR2 SVGAGI. The CDR3 length is 14 residues. Trimming pared 7 bases from V and 5 bases from J, leaving 12 bases between. The CDR3 coding sequence is TGTGCCAGCACCGGGAGGGCCGATAATTCACCCCTCCACTTT. It specifies CASTGRADNSPLHF.

The rearrangement links TRBV7-9 to TRBJ2-7; D remains unclear. Germline lookup yields CDR1 SEHNR and CDR2 FQNEAQ (reference sequence). This CDR3 is built from 13 residues. V was clipped by 1 base and J by 3 bases, with 7 bases between them. As DNA, the CDR3 is TGTGCCAGCAGCTTAGATCCGAGCTACGAGCAGTACTTC. Its translation: CASSLDPSYEQYF.

The chain couples TRBV2 to TRBJ2-2, with TRBD1 as a possible D gene (5 bases). This CDR3 contains 15 residues. CDR1 and CDR2 from the germline V gene are SNHLY and FYNNEI. V was clipped by 6 bases and J by 1 base, with 12 bases between them. The CDR3 sequence is CASSVGRVNTGELFF. The CDR3 DNA reads as TGTGCCAGCAGCGTTGGCAGGGTGAACACCGGGGAGCTGTTTTTT. Supplemented by reference TRBV2 and TRBJ2-2, the full variable domain reads EPEVTQTPSHQVTQMGQEVILRCVPISNHLYFYWYRQILGQKVEFLVSFYNNEISEKSEIFDDQFSVERPDGSNFTLKIRSTKLEDSAMYFCASSVGRVNTGELFFGEGSRLTVL.

The chain carries TRBV6-2 or TRBV6-3 and TRBJ2-1; 7 bases are a match to TRBD2. The CDR3 contains 15 residues. With 6 bases clipped from V and 7 bases from J, the junction kept 12 bases outside the gene matches. In germline, CDR1 is MNHEY, CDR2 SVGEGT. CDR3 sequence reads: CASSRLALNGNEQFF. In nucleotides, the CDR3 is TGTGCCAGCAGCCGACTAGCCTTAAATGGGAATGAGCAGTTCTTC.

The chain has TRBV3-1 (or the pseudogene TRBV3-2) and TRBJ2-5; 9 positions agree with TRBD2. The CDR3 loop spans 16 amino acids. Germline lookup yields CDR1 LGHDT and CDR2 YNNKEL (reference sequence). The V and J ends lost 1 base and 1 base, in that order; junction bases with no gene match: 4. The CDR3 region is CASSQAPTSGQETQYF. The DNA of the CDR3 is TGTGCCAGCAGCCAAGCCCCGACTAGCGGCCAAGAGACCCAGTACTTC.

This chain links TRBV29-1 with TRBJ2-3, with TRBD2 matching over 14 bases. CDR1 is SQVTM, CDR2 ANQGSEA, per germline. CDR3 size: 15 residues. V lost 5 bases to trimming and J lost 5 bases; unmatched junction nucleotides: 6. CDR3 DNA: TGCAGCGTTACTGGACTAGCGGGAGGCCTAGATACGCAGTATTTT. Amino acids: CSVTGLAGGLDTQYF.

The gene calls are TRBV14 and TRBJ2-7; TRBD1 is a possible D gene (6 bases). Trimming took off 5 bases at V and 5 bases at J, with 19 bases between the two ends. CDR1 and CDR2 (germline): SGHDN, FVKESK. This CDR3 region has 15 residues. CDR3 DNA sequence: TGTGCCAGCAGCGAACACAGGGAAAGGAGGAACGAGCAGTACTTC. Its translation: CASSEHRERRNEQYF.

The rearrangement joins TRBV2 to TRBJ1-5; D is unclear. Germline-derived CDR1 and CDR2 are SNHLY and FYNNEI. The CDR3 covers 15 residues. V lost 4 bases and J 2 bases, leaving 12 bases between the germline ends. The chain's CDR3 is CASSGGAPGNQPQHF. For the CDR3, the DNA is TGTGCCAGCAGTGGGGGAGCGCCCGGCAATCAGCCCCAGCATTTT.

V gene TRBV6-5 combines with J gene TRBJ1-1, with 7 bases lining up with TRBD1. CDR3 length: 13 residues. Germline-derived CDR1 and CDR2 are MNHEY and SVGAGI. Trimming cost V 8 bases and J 2 bases; bases outside gene matches: 5. The chain's CDR3 is CASLGTDNTEAFF. DNA for the CDR3: TGTGCCAGCCTAGGGACAGATAACACTGAAGCTTTCTTT.